This TCR beta chain originates from a study of PD-L1 blockade in urothelial cancer (dated by TCRdb to between 2016 and 2019). About the study as a whole: Every patient began therapy around 2014 and was given atezolizumab 1,200 mg intravenously every 3 weeks. Twenty-five of 29 patients were identified as males with urothelial cancer of bladder origin, and a prior smoking history was reported by 18 of 29 patients. Patients had an ECOG performance status of 0 or 1 and had received between 0 and 3 prior chemotherapy regimens. Blood samples were analyzed at two time points: 3 weeks after treatment start (second dose) and 6 weeks after treatment start. Blood samples gave median yields of around 140,000 T cells and over 80,000 unique TCRs, along with a median clonality of 0.080. The study was an exploratory multi-omic analysis of somatic, immune and clinical correlates of response to PD-L1 blockade with atezolizumab in urothelial cancer. Pretreatment tumor samples and matched peripheral blood, collected serially before and after atezolizumab treatment, underwent TCR sequencing. Progression-free survival longer than 6 months counted as durable clinical benefit, and TCR features were additionally tested against both progression-free and overall survival. In the same patients, pretreatment tumors underwent whole exome sequencing and RNA sequencing in addition to TCR sequencing. Some ten patients reached durable clinical benefit, while 20 patients did not. Around 29 patients had pretreatment blood TCR-seq, about 24 had at least one posttreatment blood collection, and about 24 had tumor TCR-seq.

The cohort comprised more than 25 patients with locally advanced or metastatic urothelial carcinoma treated at Memorial Sloan Kettering on a trial protocol. Peripheral blood mononuclear cells were collected from each patient pretreatment and during treatment, giving between 1 and 8 total time points per patient. The Qiagen DNeasy Blood extraction kit was used to purify genomic DNA from total PBMCs and tumor samples. PBMCs were collected pretreatment and during treatment, and were isolated and stored as previously described. Trimming accounts for 5 bases at V and 3 bases at J, while the number of junction bases matched to no gene is 2. Looking up the germline V gene yields CDR1 ENHRY and CDR2 SYGVKD. The CDR3 runs 14 residues from the cysteine to the phenylalanine. The sequence is cut down to CDR3 DNA, 42 bases in frame from base 1. Each PCR received spiked-in synthetic TCR analog templates so that absolute template abundance could be estimated from read counts. The immunoSEQ assay used bias-controlled V and J gene primers to amplify TCRbeta CDR3 regions from genomic DNA. Rearranged TCRbeta segments were sequenced at approximately 20X coverage. The study's own analysis went as follows. Clustering was used to correct sequencing errors, and CDR3s were annotated against IMGT so that V, D and J genes could be assigned. Only productive TCRbeta rearrangements were used in downstream analyses, excluding out-of-frame or stop-codon sequences. Clonality was computed as one minus Shannon entropy normalized by the log of the number of unique productive sequences. Clones differing between time points or between blood and tumor were identified using Fisher's exact test with Benjamini-Hochberg correction, with an adjusted p below 0.01 applied as the threshold. Drawn from immuneACCESS, this table holds only the in-frame rearrangements with V and J called that TCRdb kept. Clones are partly lost; checked studies trace under half to an unresolved V gene and leave the rest unexplained. V and J calls and clone size are given by that table; D and trimming were obtained from the DNA. A total of 55,000 to 70,000 clones appear in this sample, more than 65% of them only once. The top ten clones comprise under 5% of the sample.

The paper as a whole reports these results and caveats: Among patients with durable benefit, tumor-associated TCR clones showed greater expansion in peripheral blood 3 weeks after treatment started (n ≈ 20, p = 0.022). Small sample size (n of about 30) and many exploratory analyses mean the results are intended to be hypothesis-generating. A pretreatment peripheral blood TCR clonality below the median was linked to improved progression-free and overall survival.

Turning to this clone: The antigen this receptor binds is unknown. One base away there is no much larger clone; base qualities are not given.

Sequenced material: PBMCs, taken around atezolizumab (anti-PD-L1) treatment. The receptor comes from a man in his sixties or seventies with urothelial cancer. Rearrangement joined TRBV10-3 to TRBJ2-3, and 10 junction bases match TRBD2. In nucleotides, the sequence is TGTGCCATCAGTCTAGCGGGAGATACAGATACGCAGTATTTT. This translates into CAISLAGDTDTQYF.